This note documents a single T cell receptor (beta chain) sequence. Its antigen is still unknown. This sample is part of a study of T-cell memory formation after mild COVID-19. Study as a whole: TCR clusters were mostly donor specific.

Study conclusions and caveats: There were some responding clones in pre-infection memory, which suggested that cross-reactive memory had joined. Contracting clones from day 15 to 85 showed balanced CD4/CD8; later expanders favored CD4+.

The CDR3 is made up of 14 amino acids. The V gene end was trimmed by 2 bases and the J gene end by 2 bases; junction bases not matched to a gene: 5. Germline V CDR1 and CDR2: DFQATT, SNEGSKA (reference sequence). After 5'RACE with constant-segment primers, TCR alpha and TCR beta cDNA libraries carrying sample barcodes and UMIs were obtained. TCRdb used MiXCR to reprocess the 5' RACE reads, holding one entry per CDR3 protein. This table has just over 150,000 distinct CDR3 sequences, about a third appearing once. This sequence was found in an adult woman who had mild COVID-19 (a few samples of this study predate the infection). Cell type and time point are not known. The chain uses TRBV20-1 and TRBJ1-1; 7 bases map to TRBD1. Sequencing was performed on PBMCs or a T cell subset sorted from them (not recorded which). The CDR3 protein is CSARKGATNTEAFF. CDR3 DNA: TGCAGTGCTAGAAAGGGGGCTACTAACACTGAAGCTTTCTTT.